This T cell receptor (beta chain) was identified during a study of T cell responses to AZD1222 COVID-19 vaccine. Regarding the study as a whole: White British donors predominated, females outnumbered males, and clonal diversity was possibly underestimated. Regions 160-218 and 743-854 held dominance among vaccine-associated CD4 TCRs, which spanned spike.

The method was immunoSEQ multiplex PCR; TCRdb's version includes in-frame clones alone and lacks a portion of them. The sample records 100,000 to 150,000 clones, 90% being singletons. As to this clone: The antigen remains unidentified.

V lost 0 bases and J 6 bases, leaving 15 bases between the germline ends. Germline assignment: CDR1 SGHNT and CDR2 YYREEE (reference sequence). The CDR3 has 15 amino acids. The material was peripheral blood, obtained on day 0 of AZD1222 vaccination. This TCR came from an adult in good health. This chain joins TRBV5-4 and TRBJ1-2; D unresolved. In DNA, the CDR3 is TGTGCCAGCAGCTTGGCCTTACATAACGGAAATGGCTACACCTTC. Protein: CASSLALHNGNGYTF.